Sequencing of this TCR beta chain was carried out in a study of shared clonotypes between healthy human individuals. The healthy adult donors were HIV-negative and reported no recent acute infections or vaccinations. Clones were sequenced by immunoSEQ multiplex PCR, and TCRdb holds only the in-frame ones, with some missing. The sample lists about 380,000 clones; about 96% were seen once. Notes on the study in general: Exclusively blood specimens were collected; tissue repertoires likely differ. Clonotypes shared by all four sorted-subset donors had higher generation probabilities than non-shared clonotypes.

V was clipped by 8 bases and J by 4 bases, with 6 bases between them. CDR3 size: 12 residues. Germline loops: CDR1 SGHTA, CDR2 FQGTGA. A single count supports this clone. No antigen is known for it. The same CDR3 is also encoded by other DNA sequences in this sample. The V gene is TRBV7-3, the J gene TRBJ2-6; D is unclear. The TCR originated in a man in his thirties or forties in good health. Sequenced material: memory CD8+ T cells sorted from blood. The subset denotes: CD45RO+ cells pooled with CCR7-negative TemRA cells. The CDR3: CASSSGANVLTF. The CDR3 DNA reads as TGTGCCAGCTCATCCGGGGCCAACGTCCTGACTTTC.